The source of this TCR beta chain is a study of T cell responses to AZD1222 COVID-19 vaccine. Across the whole study: Pooling of second doses given at about 4 or about 12 weeks was done.

Overall study findings and caveats: The donor cohort was predominantly white British with a female majority, and clonal diversity may have been underestimated. Increases in Spike-specific TCR breadth and depth were seen after two AZD1222 doses.

Comment on this clone: Its target is unknown.

Clones were read by immunoSEQ multiplex PCR, and TCRdb kept only the in-frame ones, dropping some. The sample has about 180,000 clones, 90% seen once; the top ten hold more than 1.3%. This CDR3 contains 12 residues. V was cut by 6 bases and J by 8 bases, with 11 bases left in between. This sequence joins TRBV12-3 or TRBV12-4 and TRBJ2-1; D is unresolved. The source material was peripheral blood, sampled on day 0 of AZD1222 vaccination. The TCR comes from an adult in good health. Written as DNA, the CDR3 is TGTGCCAGCAGCCTCCTTTTCCATGAGCAGTTCTTC. It translates to CASSLLFHEQFF.